The 25 T cell receptor beta chains reported below all come from one sample, sequenced in a study of response to subunit inactivated influenza vaccine. TCRdb recomputed calls from the RT-PCR reads with MiXCR, one row per CDR3 protein. The top ten hold about an eighth of the sample, which has about 520,000 distinct CDR3 sequences, approximately 6.9% seen once. This specimen consisted of PBMCs from blood, obtained around 25 months after vaccination. All receptors come from a man between 50 and 70 years old who received an inactivated influenza vaccine.

This clonotype has a count of ten or more. The chain links TRBV28 to TRBJ1-1; TRBD1 might be the D (5 bases). Trimming cost V 11 bases and J 1 base, with 17 bases left between them. The CDR3 is 14 residues long. From germline, CDR1 is MDHEN and CDR2 SYDVKM. CDR3 residues: CASRGEDKNTEAFF. The CDR3, as DNA: TGTGCCTCACGGGGGGAAGACAAGAACACTGAAGCTTTCTTT.

This clonotype was seen many times. V gene TRBV29-1 combines with J gene TRBJ2-2; D assignment may be TRBD1 or TRBD2 (6 bases each). CDR1 SQVTM and CDR2 ANQGSEA come from the germline V gene. This CDR3 spans 15 amino acids. V was pared by 7 bases and J by 7 bases, with 22 bases between. In DNA, the CDR3 is TGCAGCGCAAGGGAGGACAGAGGGGGGAGCGGGGAGCTGTTTTTT. This translates into CSAREDRGGSGELFF.

The V gene is TRBV5-5, the J gene TRBJ1-4, with a weak D call TRBD1 (5 bases). The CDR3 runs 13 residues. Germline loops: CDR1 SGHKS, CDR2 YYEKEE (reference sequence). V was cut by 7 bases and J by 4 bases, with 11 bases left in between. This CDR3 reads CASGLGLNEKLFF. The CDR3 DNA is TGTGCCAGCGGCCTGGGACTTAATGAAAAACTGTTTTTT.

This clonotype was counted a few times. The genes are TRBV19 and TRBJ2-1, with a weak D call TRBD2 (5 bases). Trimming took 4 bases from V and 6 from J, leaving 7 bases between them. CDR3 length: 12 residues. Germline assignment: CDR1 LNHDA and CDR2 SQIVND (reference sequence). CDR3 DNA: TGTGCCAGTAGTAACAGCGGCAATGAGCAGTTCTTC. Its translation is CASSNSGNEQFF.

The J gene is TRBJ2-1, the V gene TRBV7-3, with 11 positions matching TRBD2. CDR1 and CDR2 (germline): SGHTA, FQGTGA. V dropped 5 bases and J dropped 2; count of bases not matched to a gene: 8. The CDR3 runs to 17 residues. The CDR3 DNA reads as TGTGCCAGCAGCGCAACCGGGACTAGCGGAACCTACAATGAGCAGTTCTTC. It translates to CASSATGTSGTYNEQFF.

This clonotype was found many times. This chain links TRBV6-1 with TRBJ1-2; 7 bases agree with TRBD1. CDR1 is MNHNS, CDR2 SASEGT, per germline. The CDR3 totals 16 residues. Unmatched junction bases numbered 14, after V lost 6 bases and J lost 4 bases. CDR3: CASSPGPPGGGYGYTF. As DNA, the CDR3 is TGTGCCAGCAGCCCGGGACCCCCAGGGGGAGGCTATGGCTACACCTTC.

This clonotype was picked up a small number of times. The chain recombines TRBV7-8 with TRBJ2-1; 7 bases are a match to TRBD1. Germline V gives CDR1 SGHVS, CDR2 FQNEAQ. The J segment lost 5 bases and the V segment lost 1 base, leaving 8 bases of the junction unmatched. The CDR3 has 16 residues. The CDR3 spells CASSLVADRTHNEQFF. The CDR3 DNA reads TGTGCCAGCAGCTTAGTGGCGGACAGGACACACAATGAGCAGTTCTTC.

This chain connects TRBV2 to TRBJ2-7; D remains ambiguous. The germline CDR1 and CDR2 sequences are SNHLY and FYNNEI. The CDR3 is made up of 11 amino acids. Trimming cost V 6 bases and J 9 bases, with 12 bases left between them. The CDR3 DNA sequence: TGTGCCAGCAGCGTGAATCTTGGGCAGTACTTC. Translated, it gives CASSVNLGQYF.

The rearrangement links TRBV20-1 to TRBJ2-5; 14 bases map to TRBD2. The CDR3 is 17 amino acids. Germline V gene sequence: CDR1 DFQATT, CDR2 SNEGSKA (reference sequence). V trimming: 6 bases; J trimming: 3 bases; junction bases outside the gene matches: 12. The CDR3 DNA reads TGCAGTGCCGGCTTGACTAGCGGGAGGGCCGCGAAAGAGACCCAGTACTTC. This translates into CSAGLTSGRAAKETQYF.

The J gene is TRBJ1-4, the V gene TRBV14, with D possibly TRBD1 on 5 matching bases. The V and J ends lost 1 base and 7 bases respectively, with 16 bases between them. The CDR3 is made up of 16 amino acids. CDR1 is SGHDN, CDR2 FVKESK, per germline. The CDR3, as DNA: TGTGCCAGCAGCCAAGGTGCCGGACACGCTGGTGAAAAACTGTTTTTT. Its protein product is CASSQGAGHAGEKLFF.

This clonotype was detected only a few times. The chain combines TRBV20-1 with TRBJ1-4; the D is unclear. Trimming stripped 3 bases from V and 8 bases from J, with 7 bases between. Germline V gives CDR1 DFQATT, CDR2 SNEGSKA (reference sequence). The length of the CDR3 is 11 residues. DNA of the CDR3: TGCAGTGCTAGTGTGTGGGAAAAACTGTTTTTT. Its protein product is CSASVWEKLFF.

V is TRBV7-2 and J is TRBJ2-4; TRBD1 aligns across 7 bases. The ends lost 5 bases at V and 1 base at J; junction bases unmatched: 11. Germline CDR1 is SGHTA and CDR2 is FQGNSA. The CDR3 is 17 amino acids. This chain's CDR3 is CASSHTGQSPAKNIQYF. The DNA for the CDR3 is TGTGCCAGCAGCCACACGGGACAGTCCCCGGCCAAAAACATTCAGTACTTC.

The chain joins TRBV10-3 to TRBJ1-1, with D maybe TRBD1 (5 bases). Trimming took off 6 bases at V and 5 bases at J, with 10 bases between the two ends. Germline assignment: CDR1 ENHRY and CDR2 SYGVKD. The CDR3 spans 12 residues. The CDR3 DNA follows: TGTGCCATCAGGGGGGATGGGACTGAAGCTTTCTTT. Protein product: CAIRGDGTEAFF.

The J gene is TRBJ2-3, the V gene TRBV11-1; 10 nucleotides match TRBD2. J was trimmed by 0 bases and V by 5 bases; bases with no gene match: 5. Germline lookup yields CDR1 SGHAT and CDR2 FQDESV (reference sequence). The CDR3 runs 16 residues. The CDR3 loop reads CASSLNSGGSTDTQYF. Written as DNA, the CDR3 is TGTGCCAGCAGCCTCAATAGCGGGGGGAGCACAGATACGCAGTATTTT.

The sample holds many counts of this clonotype. The chain links TRBV7-2 to TRBJ2-2, with unresolved D. The CDR3 totals 12 residues. In germline, CDR1 is SGHTA, CDR2 FQGNSA. With 4 bases removed from V and 2 bases from J, the gap between germline ends came to 2 bases. The CDR3 DNA reads as TGTGCCAGCAGCTCCAACACCGGGGAGCTGTTTTTT. Residues: CASSSNTGELFF. The full variable domain, completed using reference TRBV7-2 and TRBJ2-2, is GAGVSQSPSNKVTEKGKDVELRCDPISGHTALYWYRQSLGQGLEFLIYFQGNSAPDKSGLPSDRFSAERTGGSVSTLTIQRTQQEDSAVYLCASSSNTGELFFGEGSRLTVL.

The rearrangement links TRBV18 to TRBJ2-2; 7 bases are a match to TRBD1. V lost 2 bases to trimming and J lost 0 bases; unmatched junction nucleotides: 6. From germline, CDR1 is KGHSH and CDR2 LQKENI. CDR3 length: 17 residues. The CDR3 DNA is TGTGCCAGCTCACCATCAGGACAGGCAGCGAACACCGGGGAGCTGTTTTTT. It is translated as CASSPSGQAANTGELFF.

This clonotype has only a few counts. This rearrangement joins TRBV20-1 to TRBJ2-1; the D gene is possibly TRBD1 (7 bases). The CDR3 is made up of 14 amino acids. The V end was cut by 8 bases, the J end by 7 bases, with 21 bases between. From germline, CDR1 is DFQATT and CDR2 SNEGSKA (reference sequence). As DNA, the CDR3 is TGCAGTATAGACGTCAGGGGGGCCCGTAATGAGCAGTTCTTC. It is translated as CSIDVRGARNEQFF.

Ten or more counts support this clonotype. DNA for the CDR3: TGTGCCAGCAGCTTAATGGGCAGGGGCGGAACCGGGGAGCTGTTTTTT. Its translation is CASSLMGRGGTGELFF. V usage is TRBV7-3 and J usage is TRBJ2-2, with a tentative D call TRBD1 (6 bases). The CDR3 totals 16 residues. Germline assignment: CDR1 SGHTA and CDR2 FQGTGA. The V end lost 1 base, the J end lost 5 bases, and 14 bases lay between the germline ends.

This clonotype was observed a handful of times. The chain carries TRBV12-3 or TRBV12-4 and TRBJ2-1; 9 nucleotides line up with TRBD2. This CDR3 has 15 residues. Trimming took 3 bases from V and 8 from J; bases not matched to a gene: 8. CDR3 nucleotides: TGTGCCAGCAGTTTGGGTAGCGGGAGTTGGGATGAGCAGTTCTTC. Protein sequence: CASSLGSGSWDEQFF.

The gene calls are TRBV20-1 and TRBJ2-7, with a tentative D call TRBD1 (5 bases). V was trimmed by 1 base and J by 2 bases, leaving 9 bases between them. Germline values: CDR1 DFQATT, CDR2 SNEGSKA (reference sequence). This CDR3 has 13 residues. The CDR3 bases are TGCAGTGCTAGAGTTCAGGGTACCTACGAGCAGTACTTC. Translating it yields CSARVQGTYEQYF.

This clonotype was picked up many times. The gene calls are TRBV6-2 or TRBV6-3 and TRBJ2-2, with D perhaps matching TRBD1 or TRBD2 (5 bases each). The length of the CDR3 is 15 residues. Germline-derived CDR1 and CDR2 are MNHEY and SVGEGT. V was trimmed by 6 bases and J by 6 bases, leaving 17 bases between them. CDR3 DNA sequence: TGTGCCAGCAGGCCGGGTTCACGAGGGGCCGGGGAGCTGTTTTTT. It yields the protein CASRPGSRGAGELFF.

This clonotype was picked up a small number of times. The chain employs TRBV24-1 and TRBJ2-1, with 9 bases lining up with TRBD1. The CDR3 sequence is 15 residues long. CDR1 is KGHDR, CDR2 SFDVKD, per germline. The ends lost 5 bases at V and 6 bases at J; junction bases unmatched: 7. CDR3 sequence reads: CATSAGTGLSNEQFF. As DNA, the CDR3 is TGTGCCACCAGTGCGGGGACAGGGTTGAGCAATGAGCAGTTCTTC.

This clonotype was seen repeatedly, ten times or more. The chain joins TRBV5-1 to TRBJ2-3, with D perhaps being TRBD1 or TRBD2 (6 bases each). Germline loops: CDR1 SGHRS, CDR2 YFSETQ. Between the trimmed V and J ends, which lost 2 bases and 4 bases, there was a span of 14 bases. The CDR3 extends over 15 amino acids. The CDR3 sequence is CASSFTGARSDTQYF. The CDR3, as DNA: TGCGCCAGCAGCTTTACGGGGGCTCGCTCAGATACGCAGTATTTT.

This clonotype was recorded a few times. The chain has TRBV12-3 or TRBV12-4 and TRBJ2-7; 7 nucleotides agree with TRBD2. The CDR3 is 14 amino acids. The junction had 4 bases not matched to a gene; V was cut back by 5 bases and J by 0 bases. CDR3 sequence (DNA): TGTGCCAGCAGTACTAGCGAAAGCTCCTACGAGCAGTACTTC. It yields the protein CASSTSESSYEQYF.

The genes are TRBV20-1 and TRBJ2-7; D is perhaps TRBD2 (5 bases). Looked up from germline, CDR1 is DFQATT and CDR2 is SNEGSKA (reference sequence). V lost 0 bases and J 0 bases, leaving 12 bases between the germline ends. The CDR3 is 15 residues long. In DNA form, the CDR3 reads TGCAGTGCTAGAGATGCGGGCGGCTTCTCCTACGAGCAGTACTTC. Protein product: CSARDAGGFSYEQYF.